The rows below give T cell receptor beta chains drawn from one sample of a study of blood T cells in healthy people across ages. TCRdb redid the calling of the 5' RACE reads with MiXCR, one entry per CDR3 protein. Among about 730,000 distinct CDR3 sequences, roughly 45% were seen once, and the ten largest hold more than 20%. Sequenced input: blood. The source of these receptors is a woman between 55 and 75 years old in good health. Each CDR3 is given with its conserved first and last residue. A D gene is named only where the DNA matches it firmly.

d_call v_call cdr3_aa
- TRBV15 CATSREVTDTQYF
- TRBV21-1 CASSNPGGPSYEQYF
- TRBV4-1 CASSQRREPQHF
- TRBV6-5 CASSSMGRPPSYEQYF
- TRBV29-1 CSVPTGRGPDTQYF
- TRBV9 CASSVGELGTEAFF
- TRBV30 CAWSVNVRQPQHF
- TRBV25-1 CASMRPRDTEAFF
- TRBV5-6 CASSLMAGEAFF
- TRBV20-1 CSAMEGMGPQHF
- TRBV6-2/TRBV6-3 CASSAQDGYSNQPQHF
- TRBV7-2 CASSQAAGSGNTIYF
TRBD1 TRBV11-1 CASSPGQKNIQYF
TRBD1 TRBV20-1 CSAPPGTGRHEQYF
- TRBV7-2 CASSREPGSARKTQYF
- TRBV20-1 CSARRDRMYEQYF
- TRBV6-2/TRBV6-3 CASSHPETQYF
- TRBV5-1 CASSLDPELYGDTF
- TRBV7-2 CASSPGPIAEQFF
TRBD2 TRBV20-1 CSATNSGGSSYEQYF
- TRBV5-6 CASSLLGDYGYTF
TRBD1 TRBV5-1 CASSPTGLITGELFF
- TRBV20-1 CSARDAGDMAKNIQYF
TRBD1 TRBV18 CASSPRQGDVRPQHF
TRBD1 TRBV20-1 CSARTGPSTDTQYF
- TRBV5-1 CASSLAGGVQSEAFF
- TRBV7-6 CASSPTGPDTQYF
TRBD1 TRBV20-1 CSARPTGASGYTF
TRBD2 TRBV4-3 CASSQNSGTYNEQFF
- TRBV20-1 CSASAPPQVYEQYF
TRBD2 TRBV28 CASSQLAGAGEQYF
TRBD1 TRBV6-2/TRBV6-3 CASTRQGEETQYF
- TRBV11-2 CASSKQEGGWSTDTQYF
TRBD1 TRBV6-5 CASRATGVYNEKLFF
TRBD2 TRBV5-1 CASSFSSGGINEQFF
- TRBV20-1 CSASIQGFADEQYF